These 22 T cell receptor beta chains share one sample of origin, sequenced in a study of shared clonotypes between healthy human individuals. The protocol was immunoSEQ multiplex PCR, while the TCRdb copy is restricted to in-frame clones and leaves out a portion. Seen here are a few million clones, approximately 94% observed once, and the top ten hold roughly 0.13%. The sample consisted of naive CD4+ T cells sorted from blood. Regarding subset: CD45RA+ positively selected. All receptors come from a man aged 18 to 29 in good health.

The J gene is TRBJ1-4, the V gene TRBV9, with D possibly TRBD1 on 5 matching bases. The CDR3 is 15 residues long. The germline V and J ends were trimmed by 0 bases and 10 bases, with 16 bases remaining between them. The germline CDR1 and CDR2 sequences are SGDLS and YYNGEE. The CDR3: CASSVETSGGGKLFF. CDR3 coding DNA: TGTGCCAGCAGCGTAGAGACGTCCGGGGGAGGAAAACTGTTTTTT.

Here the CDR3 reads CASSFIGQGIGELFF. The DNA of the CDR3 is TGTGCCAGCAGCTTCATAGGACAGGGGATCGGGGAGCTGTTTTTT. The gene calls are TRBV5-4 and TRBJ2-2; 9 bases fit TRBD1. The length of the CDR3 is 15 residues. Trimming at V came to 2 bases and at J to 7 bases, leaving 6 bases not matched to a gene. Looked up from germline, CDR1 is SGHNT and CDR2 is YYREEE (reference sequence). Full variable domain (outside the CDR3, taken from reference TRBV5-4 and TRBJ2-2): ETGVTQSPTHLIKTRGQQVTLRCSSQSGHNTVSWYQQALGQGPQFIFQYYREEENGRGNFPPRFSGLQFPNYSSELNVNALELDDSALYLCASSFIGQGIGELFFGEGSRLTVL.

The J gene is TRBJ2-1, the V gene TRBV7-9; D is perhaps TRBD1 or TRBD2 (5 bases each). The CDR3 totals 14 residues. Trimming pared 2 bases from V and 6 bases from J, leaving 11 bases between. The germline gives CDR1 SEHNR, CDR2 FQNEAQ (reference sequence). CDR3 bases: TGTGCCAGCAGCTTACCGCCGGGGCGCAATGAGCAGTTCTTC. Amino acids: CASSLPPGRNEQFF.

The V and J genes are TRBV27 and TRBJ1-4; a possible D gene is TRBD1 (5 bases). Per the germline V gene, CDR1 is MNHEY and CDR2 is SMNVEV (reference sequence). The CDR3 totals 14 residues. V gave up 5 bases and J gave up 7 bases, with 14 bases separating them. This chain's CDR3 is CASSRGVDGEKLFF. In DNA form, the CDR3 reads TGTGCCAGCAGTCGAGGGGTGGATGGTGAAAAACTGTTTTTT.

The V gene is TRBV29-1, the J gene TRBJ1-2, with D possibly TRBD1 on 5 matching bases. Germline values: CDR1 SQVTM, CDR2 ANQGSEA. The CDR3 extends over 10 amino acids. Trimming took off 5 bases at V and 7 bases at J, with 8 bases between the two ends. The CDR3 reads CSVIGGGYTF. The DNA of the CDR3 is TGCAGCGTTATTGGGGGTGGCTACACCTTC.

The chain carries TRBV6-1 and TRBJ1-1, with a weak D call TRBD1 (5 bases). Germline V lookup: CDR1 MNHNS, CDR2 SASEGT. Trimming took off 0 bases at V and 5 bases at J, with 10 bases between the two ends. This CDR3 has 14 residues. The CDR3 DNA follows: TGTGCCAGCAGTGAAGCACCCAGGGTAACTGAAGCTTTCTTT. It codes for CASSEAPRVTEAFF.

The CDR3 loop reads CASSPPMQTNYGYTF. DNA for the CDR3: TGTGCCAGCTCACCCCCAATGCAGACTAACTATGGCTACACCTTC. The V and J genes are TRBV18 and TRBJ1-2; no clear D. The CDR3 runs to 15 residues. Germline V gene data show CDR1 as KGHSH and CDR2 as LQKENI. With 3 bases removed from V and 0 bases from J, the gap between germline ends came to 11 bases.

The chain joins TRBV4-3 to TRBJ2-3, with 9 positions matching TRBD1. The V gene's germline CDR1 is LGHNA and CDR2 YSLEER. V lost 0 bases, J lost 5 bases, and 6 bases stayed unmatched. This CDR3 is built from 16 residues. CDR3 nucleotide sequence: TGCGCCAGCAGCCAAGATTCGACAGGGGGGGGAGATACGCAGTATTTT. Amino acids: CASSQDSTGGGDTQYF.

The CDR3 DNA is TGTGCCAGCAGTTACCCCCCGACAACAGAAGCTTTCTTT. It translates to CASSYPPTTEAFF. The chain has TRBV6-6 and TRBJ1-1; D is unclear. V lost 2 bases, J lost 8 bases, and 12 bases lay in between. The CDR3 sequence is 13 residues long. The V gene's germline CDR1 is MNHNY and CDR2 SVGAGI (reference sequence).

The CDR3 region is CASSFYSSSYEQYF. CDR3 in DNA: TGTGCCAGCAGCTTCTACTCGAGCTCCTACGAGCAGTACTTC. The chain combines TRBV11-3 with TRBJ2-7; D is unresolved. The V end lost 3 bases, the J end lost 0 bases, and 9 bases lay between the germline ends. The CDR3 loop spans 14 amino acids. CDR1 and CDR2 (germline): SGHNT, YENEEA.

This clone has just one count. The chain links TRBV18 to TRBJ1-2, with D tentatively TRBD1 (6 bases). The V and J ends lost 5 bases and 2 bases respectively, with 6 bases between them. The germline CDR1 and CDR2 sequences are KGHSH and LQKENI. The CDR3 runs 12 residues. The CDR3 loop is CASSTGNYGYTF. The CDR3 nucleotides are TGTGCCAGCTCAACAGGGAACTATGGCTACACCTTC.

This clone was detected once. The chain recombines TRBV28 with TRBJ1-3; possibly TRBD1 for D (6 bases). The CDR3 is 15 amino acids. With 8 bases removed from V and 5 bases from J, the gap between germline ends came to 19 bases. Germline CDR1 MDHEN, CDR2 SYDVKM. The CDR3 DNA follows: TGTGCCAGCTTCCCCGATAGAGGGACAAGAAACACCATATATTTT. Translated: CASFPDRGTRNTIYF.

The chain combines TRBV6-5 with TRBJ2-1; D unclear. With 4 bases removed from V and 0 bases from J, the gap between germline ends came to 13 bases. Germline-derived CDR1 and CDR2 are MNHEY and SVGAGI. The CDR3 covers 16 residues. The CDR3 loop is CASSSSDLLSYNEQFF. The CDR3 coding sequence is TGTGCCAGCAGTTCCTCAGATCTTCTCTCCTACAATGAGCAGTTCTTC.

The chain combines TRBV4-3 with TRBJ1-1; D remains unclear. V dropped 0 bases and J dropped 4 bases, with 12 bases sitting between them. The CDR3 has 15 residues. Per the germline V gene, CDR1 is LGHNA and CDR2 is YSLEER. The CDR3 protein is CASSQEVAWGTEAFF. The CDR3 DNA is TGCGCCAGCAGCCAAGAGGTGGCTTGGGGCACTGAAGCTTTCTTT.

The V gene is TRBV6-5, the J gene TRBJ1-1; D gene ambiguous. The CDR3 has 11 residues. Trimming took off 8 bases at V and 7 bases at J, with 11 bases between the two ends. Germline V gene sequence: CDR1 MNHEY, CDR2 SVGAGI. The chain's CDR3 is CASSKRGEAFF. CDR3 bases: TGTGCCAGCTCCAAACGGGGTGAAGCTTTCTTT.

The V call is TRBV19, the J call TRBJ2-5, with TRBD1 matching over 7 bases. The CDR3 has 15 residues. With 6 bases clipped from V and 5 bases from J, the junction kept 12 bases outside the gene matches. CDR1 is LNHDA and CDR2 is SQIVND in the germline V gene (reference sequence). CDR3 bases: TGTGCCAGTAGGCTTCGGACAGGTTGGAGGGAGACCCAGTACTTC. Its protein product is CASRLRTGWRETQYF.

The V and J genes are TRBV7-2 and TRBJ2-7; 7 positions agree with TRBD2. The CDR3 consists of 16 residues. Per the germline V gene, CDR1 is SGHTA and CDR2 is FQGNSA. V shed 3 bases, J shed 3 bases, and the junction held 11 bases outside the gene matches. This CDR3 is CASSFIVTGGGYEQYF. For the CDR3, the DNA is TGTGCCAGCAGCTTTATAGTAACGGGAGGTGGCTACGAGCAGTACTTC.

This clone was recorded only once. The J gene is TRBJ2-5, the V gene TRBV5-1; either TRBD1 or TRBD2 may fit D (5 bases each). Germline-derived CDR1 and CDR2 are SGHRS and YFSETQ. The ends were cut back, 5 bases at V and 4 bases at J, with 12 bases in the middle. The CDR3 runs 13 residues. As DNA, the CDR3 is TGCGCCAGCAGGTGGGGGAGTGGAGAGACCCAGTACTTC. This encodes CASRWGSGETQYF.

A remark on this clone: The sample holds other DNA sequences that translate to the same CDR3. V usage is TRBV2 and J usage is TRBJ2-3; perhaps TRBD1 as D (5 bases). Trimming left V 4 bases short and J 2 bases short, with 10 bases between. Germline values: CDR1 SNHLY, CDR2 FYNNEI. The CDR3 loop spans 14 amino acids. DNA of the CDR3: TGTGCCAGCAGTGGCGACAGATACACAGATACGCAGTATTTT. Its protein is CASSGDRYTDTQYF.

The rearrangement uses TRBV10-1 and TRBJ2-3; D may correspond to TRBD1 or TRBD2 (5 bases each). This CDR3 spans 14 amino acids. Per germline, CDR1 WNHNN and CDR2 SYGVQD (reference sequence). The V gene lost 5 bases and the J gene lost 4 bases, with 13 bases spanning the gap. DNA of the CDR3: TGCGCCAGCAGTACGGGACCGAGCCCAGATACGCAGTATTTT. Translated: CASSTGPSPDTQYF.

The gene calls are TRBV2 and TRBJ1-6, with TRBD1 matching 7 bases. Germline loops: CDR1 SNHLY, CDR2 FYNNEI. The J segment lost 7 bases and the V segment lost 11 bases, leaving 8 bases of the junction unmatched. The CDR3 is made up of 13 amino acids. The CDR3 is CAYGTDGNSPLHF. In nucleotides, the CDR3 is TGTGCCTACGGGACAGACGGGAATTCACCCCTCCACTTT.

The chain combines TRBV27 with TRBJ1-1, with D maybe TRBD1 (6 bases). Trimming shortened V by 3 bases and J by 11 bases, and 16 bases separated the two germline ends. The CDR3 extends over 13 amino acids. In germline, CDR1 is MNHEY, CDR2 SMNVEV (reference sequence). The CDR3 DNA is TGTGCCAGCAGTTTGCGCCAGGGGAGCAATGCTTTCTTT. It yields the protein CASSLRQGSNAFF.